These T cell receptor beta chains were read from a single sample in a study of CD8+ T cells in alopecia areata. Sequencing used immunoSEQ multiplex PCR; TCRdb keeps in-frame clones, though not all of them. Counted here are 190,000 or so clones, about three fifths occurring once; the ten biggest clones make up roughly 3.3%. The starting material was CD4+ T cells sorted from blood, obtained at week 4, from a patient treated with tofacitinib. Source of these receptors: a human donor with alopecia areata. The conserved cysteine and the conserved F or W are not part of the CDR3 here. D genes are given only for firm matches.

cdr3_aa	d_call	v_call	j_call	cdr3_length
SVGPRETQY	.	TRBV29-1	TRBJ2-5	9
ASSQPGNTQY	.	TRBV18	TRBJ2-3	10
SARGDSPLH	.	TRBV20-1	TRBJ1-6	9
ASSKEDNSPLH	.	TRBV21-1	TRBJ1-6	11
AISESSGGFHEQF	TRBD2	TRBV10-3	TRBJ2-1	13
ASSRGTGGDTQY	TRBD1	TRBV4-1	TRBJ2-3	12
ASSLSAAGEAF	.	TRBV7-2	TRBJ1-1	11
TWAALGIQY	.	TRBV30	TRBJ2-4	9
ASTRRNDYGYT	.	TRBV19	TRBJ1-2	11
ASSLVRGTGGIGEQF	TRBD1	TRBV7-8	TRBJ2-1	15
ASSSPSGLAGVEQF	TRBD2	TRBV7-2	TRBJ2-1	14
SVEGLRTSYNEQF	.	TRBV29-1	TRBJ2-1	13
ASSAEHSYNEQF	.	TRBV7-9	TRBJ2-1	12
ASSGDAKDNEQF	.	TRBV6-6	TRBJ2-1	12
ASSLGIYYEQY	.	TRBV7-2	TRBJ2-7	11
ASSLGLYSDTQY	.	TRBV4-1	TRBJ2-3	12
ASSEQGTYGYT	.	TRBV2	TRBJ1-2	11
ASSPRTGRGPLH	TRBD1	TRBV9	TRBJ1-6	12
ASSVEETQY	.	TRBV7-8	TRBJ2-5	9
SVGWGRYYGYT	.	TRBV29-1	TRBJ1-2	11
SVDYLGGQETQY	.	TRBV29-1	TRBJ2-5	12
ASSTFSRAEKLF	.	TRBV7-9	TRBJ1-4	12
ASSQVDRAYGYT	TRBD1	TRBV4-1	TRBJ1-2	12
ASNPSHVLQETQY	.	TRBV7-3	TRBJ2-5	13
ASSLMTSYDTGELF	.	TRBV9	TRBJ2-2	14
ASRGTPNSPLH	.	TRBV2	TRBJ1-6	11
ASSPPEPSGYT	.	TRBV5-6	TRBJ1-2	11
AWSVDENTEAF	.	TRBV30	TRBJ1-1	11
ASSLSSGGALREETQY	TRBD2	TRBV5-4	TRBJ2-5	16
ASSQELGGRVETQY	TRBD1	TRBV4-3	TRBJ2-5	14
ASRADRGNIQY	TRBD1	TRBV2	TRBJ2-4	11
ASSLPGQNTGELF	.	TRBV5-4	TRBJ2-2	13
ASSLDVGAFYGYT	.	TRBV7-2	TRBJ1-2	13
ASRRDRVGTGELF	TRBD1	TRBV27	TRBJ2-2	13
AWRGQGRDGYT	.	TRBV30	TRBJ1-2	11
ASSSGLVLHNEQF	.	TRBV6-5	TRBJ2-1	13
SVEVEGRGGSTGELF	TRBD2	TRBV29-1	TRBJ2-2	15